Presented here are 19 T cell receptor beta chains from one specimen sequenced in a study of T cells in Graves' hyperthyroidism and ophthalmopathy. What was amplified from RNA transcripts were TCR beta CDR3 regions. When the TCR CDR3 underwent first-round RT-PCR, the HTBI primer set was used. TCRdb reprocessed the multiplex PCR reads via MiXCR and lists one record per CDR3 protein. The sample consists of a few hundred thousand distinct CDR3 sequences, 15% to 20% of them appearing once. The sequencing input was blood. Every receptor here comes from a young man with Graves' ophthalmopathy.

In this sample, this clonotype turned up once. CDR3: CASSLATSGGQATDTQYF. The CDR3 DNA sequence: TGTGCCAGCAGCTTGGCGACTAGCGGGGGCCAAGCCACAGATACGCAGTATTTT. The chain couples TRBV5-4 to TRBJ2-3, with TRBD2 matching over 12 bases. This CDR3 region has 18 residues. CDR1 SGHNT and CDR2 YYREEE come from the germline V gene (reference sequence). Trimming cost V 0 bases and J 2 bases; bases outside gene matches: 7.

This clonotype has a count of ten or more. The chain combines TRBV2 with TRBJ1-5, with D maybe TRBD1 (5 bases). CDR3 length equals 18 residues. Germline CDR1 reads SNHLY; CDR2 reads FYNNEI. The V and J ends lost 4 bases and 2 bases respectively, with 21 bases between them. CDR3 sequence: CASSGRDPRFRGNQPQHF. The CDR3 bases are TGTGCCAGCAGTGGACGGGACCCCCGCTTCAGGGGCAATCAGCCCCAGCATTTT.

The chain recombines TRBV24-1 with TRBJ2-1, with D perhaps matching TRBD1 or TRBD2 (5 bases each). V was trimmed by 4 bases and J by 8 bases, leaving 20 bases between them. The CDR3 runs to 16 residues. Germline values: CDR1 KGHDR, CDR2 SFDVKD. The DNA of the CDR3 is TGTGCCACCAGTGACCGGGGACGCCCCGGGCGCGATGAGCAGTTCTTC. This codes for CATSDRGRPGRDEQFF.

Many counts were recorded for this clonotype. The chain joins TRBV4-1 to TRBJ2-2, with TRBD1 as a possible D gene (5 bases). The V end lost 4 bases, the J end lost 0 bases, and 9 bases lay between the germline ends. The CDR3 sequence is 15 residues long. Germline V gene lookup returns CDR1 MGHRA and CDR2 YSYEKL. The CDR3 DNA sequence: TGCGCCAGCAGCCCCAGGGTGGCGAACACCGGGGAGCTGTTTTTT. Its translation: CASSPRVANTGELFF.

This clonotype was seen repeatedly, ten times or more. The CDR3 DNA reads TGTGCCAGCAGCCCAAGACTAGTAGGAGAGACCCAGTACTTC. Encoded protein: CASSPRLVGETQYF. This chain uses TRBV4-2 with TRBJ2-5, with a tentative D call TRBD2 (6 bases). Trimming pared 4 bases from V and 4 bases from J, leaving 13 bases between. CDR1 is LGHNA and CDR2 is YNFKEQ in the germline V gene. CDR3 length: 14 amino acids.

This clonotype was counted a few times. The rearrangement joins TRBV19 to TRBJ1-3; D gene uncertain. The CDR3 is 15 amino acids. The V end was cut by 5 bases, the J end by 0 bases, with 11 bases between. Germline assignment: CDR1 LNHDA and CDR2 SQIVND (reference sequence). The CDR3 sequence is CASSVTVSSGNTIYF. In nucleotides, the CDR3 is TGTGCCAGTAGTGTGACGGTGAGCTCTGGAAACACCATATATTTT.

This clonotype was counted between two and nine times. The rearrangement uses TRBV19 and TRBJ1-2, with TRBD1 matching over 8 bases. J was trimmed by 8 bases and V by 7 bases; bases with no gene match: 15. Germline V gene sequence: CDR1 LNHDA, CDR2 SQIVND (reference sequence). CDR3 length: 15 residues. The CDR3 loop reads CASTGRGLLGEGYTF. In DNA form, the CDR3 reads TGTGCCAGTACGGGCAGGGGGCTCTTGGGTGAGGGCTACACCTTC.

A remark on this clonotype: An end of the junction differs from the germline gene, which may be a read error. The rearrangement links TRBV3-1 to TRBJ1-4, with D maybe TRBD1 (6 bases). The CDR3 is made up of 13 amino acids. Germline CDR1 LGHDT, CDR2 YNNKEL (reference sequence). The CDR3 spells CAGSVGQGEKLFF. For the CDR3, the DNA is TGTGCCGGCAGTGTGGGACAAGGTGAAAAACTGTTTTTT.

The chain is built from TRBV18 and TRBJ1-2, with 7 bases lining up with TRBD1. V lost 2 bases, J lost 5 bases, and 8 bases stayed unmatched. The CDR3 totals 15 residues. From germline, CDR1 is KGHSH and CDR2 LQKENI. CDR3 bases: TGTGCCAGCTCACCAAATTCCGGGACAGAATATGGCTACACCTTC. Protein sequence: CASSPNSGTEYGYTF.

This clonotype has only a few counts. The chain links TRBV6-2 or TRBV6-3 to TRBJ2-1; weak D call: TRBD2 (5 bases). Germline loops: CDR1 MNHEY, CDR2 SVGEGT. This CDR3 region has 13 residues. Trimming cost V 7 bases and J 9 bases, with 16 bases left between them. The CDR3 DNA reads TGTGCCAGCACCAGGACCGGGGTCGGTGAGCAGTTCTTC. It specifies CASTRTGVGEQFF.

J is TRBJ1-1 and V is TRBV6-1; TRBD1 matches at 11 bases. The CDR3 is 14 residues long. CDR1 and CDR2 (germline): MNHNS, SASEGT. Unmatched junction bases numbered 10, after V lost 7 bases and J lost 9 bases. As DNA, the CDR3 is TGTGCCAGCAAGGACTCGGACAGGGGGCCCCAAGCTTTCTTT. Translation gives CASKDSDRGPQAFF.

The chain has TRBV27 and TRBJ1-2, with 10 bases that match TRBD1. Germline CDR1 and CDR2: MNHEY and SMNVEV (reference sequence). The CDR3 contains 15 residues. The V and J ends lost 4 bases and 6 bases, in that order; junction bases with no gene match: 8. The CDR3 nucleotides read TGTGCCAGCAGTTCCCGGACAGGGGGTATTGATGGCTACACCTTC. As protein: CASSSRTGGIDGYTF.

This clonotype was seen a handful of times. V is TRBV7-8 and J is TRBJ1-4; D ambiguous. Trimming removed 2 bases from V and 4 bases from J, with 5 bases in between. Germline V gene lookup returns CDR1 SGHVS and CDR2 FQNEAQ. This CDR3 comprises 13 residues. The CDR3, as DNA: TGTGCCAGCAGCTTACGCAATAATGAAAAACTGTTTTTT. Translated, it gives CASSLRNNEKLFF.

This rearrangement joins TRBV15 to TRBJ2-1; D might be TRBD1 or TRBD2, each matching 5 bases. In germline, CDR1 is LNHNV, CDR2 YYDKDF (reference sequence). CDR3 length equals 13 residues. Trimming left V 0 bases short and J 10 bases short, with 10 bases between. The CDR3 loop is CATSREPWGEQFF. Here the CDR3 DNA reads TGTGCCACCAGCAGAGAACCTTGGGGGGAGCAGTTCTTC.

V gene TRBV9 combines with J gene TRBJ1-1, with 7 bases that match TRBD1. Unmatched junction bases numbered 7, after V lost 0 bases and J lost 5 bases. This CDR3 comprises 15 residues. Germline V gene lookup returns CDR1 SGDLS and CDR2 YYNGEE. CDR3 amino acids: CASSVALGGKTEAFF. The CDR3 DNA is TGTGCCAGCAGCGTAGCTCTAGGGGGCAAAACTGAAGCTTTCTTT.

This clonotype showed up many times. The chain couples TRBV14 to TRBJ1-6; no reliable D call. Trimming stripped 0 bases from V and 7 bases from J, with 4 bases between. Germline V gene sequence: CDR1 SGHDN, CDR2 FVKESK. The CDR3 extends over 13 amino acids. The DNA for the CDR3 is TGTGCCAGCAGCCAAGACGCCAATTCACCCCTCCACTTT. Translating gives CASSQDANSPLHF. Looking up the rest from reference TRBV14 and TRBJ1-6 gives the full variable domain: EAGVTQFPSHSVIEKGQTVTLRCDPISGHDNLYWYRRVMGKEIKFLLHFVKESKQDESGMPNNRFLAERTGGTYSTLKVQPAELEDSGVYFCASSQDANSPLHFGNGTRLTVT.

DNA for the CDR3: TGTGCCACCAGTGCTAGGCTGCTAAACAATGAGCAGTTCTTC. Protein: CATSARLLNNEQFF. The chain is built from TRBV24-1 and TRBJ2-1; D not resolved. Germline CDR1 KGHDR, CDR2 SFDVKD. The germline V and J ends were trimmed by 5 bases and 5 bases, with 12 bases remaining between them. This CDR3 has 14 residues.

The chain links TRBV10-3 to TRBJ1-6; 7 positions match TRBD1. This CDR3 is built from 14 residues. Germline trimming cut 4 bases from V and 9 bases from J; bases unmatched to any gene: 6. CDR1 ENHRY and CDR2 SYGVKD come from the germline V gene. The CDR3 DNA is TGTGCCATCAGTGTCGACAGGGATAGTTCACCCCTCCACTTT. Translated: CAISVDRDSSPLHF.

The table lists this clonotype with many counts. This chain uses TRBV6-1 with TRBJ1-5; D may be TRBD1 (5 bases). Germline CDR1 and CDR2: MNHNS and SASEGT. The CDR3 sequence is 13 residues long. Trimming stripped 6 bases from V and 6 bases from J, with 12 bases between. The CDR3 protein is CASSLQQAQPQHF. CDR3 sequence (DNA): TGTGCCAGCAGCCTACAACAGGCTCAGCCCCAGCATTTT.